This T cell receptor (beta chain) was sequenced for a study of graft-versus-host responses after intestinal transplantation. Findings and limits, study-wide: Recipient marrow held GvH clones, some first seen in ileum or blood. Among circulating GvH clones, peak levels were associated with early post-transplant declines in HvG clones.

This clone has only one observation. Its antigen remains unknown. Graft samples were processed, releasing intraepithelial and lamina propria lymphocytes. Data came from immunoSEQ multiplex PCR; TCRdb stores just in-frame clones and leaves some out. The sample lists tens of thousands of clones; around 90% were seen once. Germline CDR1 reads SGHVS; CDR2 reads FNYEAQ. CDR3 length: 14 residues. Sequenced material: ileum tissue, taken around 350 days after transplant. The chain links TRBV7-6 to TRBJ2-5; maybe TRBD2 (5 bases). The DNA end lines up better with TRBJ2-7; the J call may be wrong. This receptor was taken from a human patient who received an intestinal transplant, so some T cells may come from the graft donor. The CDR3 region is CASSTDPGGYEQYF. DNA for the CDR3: TGTGCCAGCAGCACGGACCCCGGCGGGTACGAGCAGTACTTC.